The present T cell receptor (beta chain) was sequenced within a study of T cells in women clearing cervical HPV infection. Across the study: Blood came at first lesion visit for cases, post-clearance for controls. HLA type could not be excluded as a confounder. Case blood was drawn a median 149 days after lesion detection. Whole-study results and caveats: Cases carried less TRBV6-7 than controls: approximately 0.1% versus 0.16%.

CDR3 size: 15 residues. From germline, CDR1 is MDHEN and CDR2 SYDVKM. The junction had 11 bases not matched to a gene; V was cut back by 7 bases and J by 4 bases. As for this clone: What it binds is not known. The read gets to within 3 residues of the CDR3 end, and the germline J gene fills in the rest.

The data were produced by immunoSEQ multiplex PCR, yet TCRdb's version contains in-frame clones alone and is incomplete. This listing includes 22,000 or so clones. Sequencing input: blood buffy coat. The clonotype comes from a woman aged 18-70 years with a cervical HPV16 infection that either progressed to CIN3+ or cleared (not recorded which). The rearrangement links TRBV28 to TRBJ1-2, with 8 bases lining up with TRBD1. This CDR3 reads CASNTGGTGLYGYTF. CDR3 DNA (partial): TGTGCCAGCAATACCGGAGGGACAGGCCTCTATGGC.